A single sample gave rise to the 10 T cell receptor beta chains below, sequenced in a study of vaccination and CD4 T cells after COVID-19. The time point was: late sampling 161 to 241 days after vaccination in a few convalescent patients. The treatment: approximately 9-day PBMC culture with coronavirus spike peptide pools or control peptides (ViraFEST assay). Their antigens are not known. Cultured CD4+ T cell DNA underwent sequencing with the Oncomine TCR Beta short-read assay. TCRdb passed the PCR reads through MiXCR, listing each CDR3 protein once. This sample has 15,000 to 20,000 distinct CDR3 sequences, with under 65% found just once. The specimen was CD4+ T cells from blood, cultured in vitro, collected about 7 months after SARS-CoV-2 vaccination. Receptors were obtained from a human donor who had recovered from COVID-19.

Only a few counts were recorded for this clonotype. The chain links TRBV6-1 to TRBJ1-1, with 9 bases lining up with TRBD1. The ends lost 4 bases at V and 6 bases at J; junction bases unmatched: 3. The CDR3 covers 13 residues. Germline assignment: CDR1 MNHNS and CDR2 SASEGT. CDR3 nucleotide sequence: TGTGCCAGCAGTGGACAGGGGGTCTCTGAAGCTTTCTTT. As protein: CASSGQGVSEAFF.

Written as DNA, the CDR3 is TGTGCCAGCAGCAGACAGGGGGCGGGGGAGACCCAGTACTTC. Residues: CASSRQGAGETQYF. The chain links TRBV7-9 to TRBJ2-5, with 10 bases lining up with TRBD1. This CDR3 is built from 14 residues. CDR1 and CDR2 from the germline V gene are SEHNR and FQNEAQ (reference sequence). V lost 5 bases and J lost 5; bases outside the gene matches: 5. Supplemented by reference TRBV7-9 and TRBJ2-5, the full variable domain reads DTGVSQNPRHKITKRGQNVTFRCDPISEHNRLYWYRQTLGQGPEFLTYFQNEAQLEKSRLLSDRFSAERPKGSFSTLEIQRTEQGDSAMYLCASSRQGAGETQYFGPGTRLLVL.

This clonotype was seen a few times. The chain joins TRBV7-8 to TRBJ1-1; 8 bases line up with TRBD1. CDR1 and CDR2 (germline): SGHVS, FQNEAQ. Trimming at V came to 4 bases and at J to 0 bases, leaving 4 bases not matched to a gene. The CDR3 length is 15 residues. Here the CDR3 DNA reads TGTGCCAGCAGCTCTCGGGGACAGGTGAACACTGAAGCTTTCTTT. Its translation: CASSSRGQVNTEAFF.

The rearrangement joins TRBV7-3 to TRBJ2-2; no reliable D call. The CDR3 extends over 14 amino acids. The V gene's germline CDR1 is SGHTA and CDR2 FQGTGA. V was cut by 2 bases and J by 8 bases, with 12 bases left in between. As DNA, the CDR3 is TGTGCCAGCAGCTTAGCCCGGTCAGAAGGGGAGCTGTTTTTT. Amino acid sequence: CASSLARSEGELFF.

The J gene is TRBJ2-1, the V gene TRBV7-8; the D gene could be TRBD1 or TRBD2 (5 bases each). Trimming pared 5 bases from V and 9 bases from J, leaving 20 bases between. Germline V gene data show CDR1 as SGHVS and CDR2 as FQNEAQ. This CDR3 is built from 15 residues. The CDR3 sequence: CASSPPGPTRGEQFF. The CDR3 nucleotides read TGTGCCAGCAGCCCCCCGGGACCTACTCGGGGTGAGCAGTTCTTC.

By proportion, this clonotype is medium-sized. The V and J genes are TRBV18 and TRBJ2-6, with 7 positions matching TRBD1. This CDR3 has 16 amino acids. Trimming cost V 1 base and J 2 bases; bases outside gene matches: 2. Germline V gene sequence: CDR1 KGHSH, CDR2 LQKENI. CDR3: CASSPQGAAGANVLTF. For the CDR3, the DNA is TGTGCCAGCTCACCACAGGGGGCTGCTGGGGCCAACGTCCTGACTTTC.

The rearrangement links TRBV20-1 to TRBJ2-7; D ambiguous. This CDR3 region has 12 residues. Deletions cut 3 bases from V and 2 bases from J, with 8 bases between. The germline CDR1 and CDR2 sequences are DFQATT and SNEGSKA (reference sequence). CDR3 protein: CSARTSTYEQYF. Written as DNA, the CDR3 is TGCAGTGCTAGGACCTCCACCTACGAGCAGTACTTC.

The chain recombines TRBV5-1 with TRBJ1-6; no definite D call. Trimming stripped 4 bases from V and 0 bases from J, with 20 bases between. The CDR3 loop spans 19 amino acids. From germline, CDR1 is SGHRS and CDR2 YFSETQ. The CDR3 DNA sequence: TGCGCCAGCAGCCAAGGTAACATCCCGACTATCTCCTATAATTCACCCCTCCACTTT. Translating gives CASSQGNIPTISYNSPLHF. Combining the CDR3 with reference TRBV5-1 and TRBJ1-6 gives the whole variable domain KAGVTQTPRYLIKTRGQQVTLSCSPISGHRSVSWYQQTPGQGLQFLFEYFSETQRNKGNFPGRFSGRQFSNSRSEMNVSTLELGDSALYLCASSQGNIPTISYNSPLHFGNGTRLTVT.

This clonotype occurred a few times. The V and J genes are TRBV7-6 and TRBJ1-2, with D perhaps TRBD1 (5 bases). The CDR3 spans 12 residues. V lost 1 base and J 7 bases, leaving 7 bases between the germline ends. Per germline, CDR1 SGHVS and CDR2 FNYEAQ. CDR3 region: CASSLDGAGYTF. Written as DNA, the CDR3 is TGTGCCAGCAGCTTAGATGGGGCTGGCTACACCTTC.

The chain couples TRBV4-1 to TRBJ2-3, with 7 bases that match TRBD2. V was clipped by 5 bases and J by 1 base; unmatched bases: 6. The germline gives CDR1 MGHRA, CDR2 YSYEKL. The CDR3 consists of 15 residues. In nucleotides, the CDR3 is TGCGCCAGCAGCAGGGCTAGCGGTGGCACAGATACGCAGTATTTT. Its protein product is CASSRASGGTDTQYF.